Following are 18 T cell receptor beta chains from one sample sequenced in a study of read filtering for tumor transcriptome and immune sequencing. Molecular barcoded adaptors covering alpha/delta and beta/gamma chains were used on 400 ng RNA. TCRdb reanalysed the reads using MiXCR and keeps one entry per CDR3 protein. The sample contains around 30,000 distinct CDR3 sequences, roughly 20% of which appear only once. Material for sequencing was a population of CD138-negative cells sorted from bone marrow. The receptors were sampled from a donor aged 40 or over with multiple myeloma.

The chain couples TRBV5-1 to TRBJ2-3; 8 nucleotides match TRBD2. The CDR3 contains 15 residues. In germline, CDR1 is SGHRS, CDR2 YFSETQ. V shed 3 bases and J 2 bases; nucleotides not matched to a gene: 5. The CDR3 loop reads CASSWGAGATDTQYF. CDR3 nucleotide sequence: TGCGCCAGCAGCTGGGGAGCGGGGGCCACAGATACGCAGTATTTT.

This clonotype was seen repeatedly, ten times or more. The gene calls are TRBV4-2 and TRBJ2-5; D call uncertain. Germline CDR1 LGHNA, CDR2 YNFKEQ. The CDR3 runs 17 residues. With 0 bases removed from V and 1 base from J, the gap between germline ends came to 15 bases. For the CDR3, the DNA is TGTGCCAGCAGCCAAGAGACGTATTCAGGTGTCCAAGAGACCCAGTACTTC. It is translated as CASSQETYSGVQETQYF.

Comments on this clonotype: This sequence is one base from a far larger clone and is likely a read error. Without the conserved terminal phenylalanine or tryptophan, this CDR3 likely stems from a read error. V is TRBV6-6 and J is TRBJ1-1; 8 nucleotides match TRBD1. Per the germline V gene, CDR1 is MNHNY and CDR2 is SVGAGI (reference sequence). CDR3 length: 14 amino acids. V shed 2 bases, J shed 11 bases, and the junction held 10 bases outside the gene matches. The CDR3 sequence: CASSYGRQGSEAFV. In DNA form, the CDR3 reads TGTGCCAGCAGTTACGGGAGACAGGGGTCGGAGGCTTTCGTT.

Remarks on this clonotype: This may stem from a read error, because a much larger clone lies one nucleotide away. The chain uses TRBV5-1 and TRBJ2-3; D is undetermined. Germline values: CDR1 SGHRS, CDR2 YFSETQ. The CDR3 covers 14 residues. CDR3 DNA sequence: TGCGCCAGCAGCTTGGTCAGGAGCACAGATGCGCAGTATTTT. It specifies CASSLVRSTDAQYF.

This clonotype occurred many times. The rearrangement joins TRBV9 to TRBJ1-5; D unclear. Trimming removed 2 bases from V and 7 bases from J, with 13 bases in between. CDR1 is SGDLS and CDR2 is YYNGEE in the germline V gene. The CDR3 runs 14 residues. The CDR3 bases are TGTGCCAGCAGCGTTCGCGGGGAAATCCAGCCCCAGCATTTT. It translates to CASSVRGEIQPQHF.

A word on this clonotype: The missing conserved phenylalanine or tryptophan at the end of this CDR3 makes a read error likely. V usage is TRBV2 and J usage is TRBJ2-6; D is unresolved. The CDR3 sequence is 15 residues long. V lost 5 bases, J lost 3 bases, and 11 bases lay in between. Germline-derived CDR1 and CDR2 are SNHLY and FYNNEI. DNA of the CDR3: TGTGCCAGCAGTCAACAGAGTTATGGGGCCAACGTCCTGACTTCC. Translation: CASSQQSYGANVLTS.

Within the sample, this clonotype is medium-sized. The CDR3 DNA reads as TGTGCCAGCAGCGTCCCCCCTAGCAATGAGCAGTTCTTC. Its translation is CASSVPPSNEQFF. The chain links TRBV9 to TRBJ2-1; no definite D call. The germline gives CDR1 SGDLS, CDR2 YYNGEE. CDR3 size: 13 residues. Trimming took 2 bases from V and 6 from J, leaving 9 bases between them.

This clonotype was observed at least ten times. The chain has TRBV6-2 or TRBV6-3 and TRBJ1-1, with D possibly TRBD1 on 6 matching bases. The CDR3 totals 14 residues. The germline V gene has CDR1 MNHEY and CDR2 SVGEGT. V was shortened by 7 bases and J by 4 bases, with 16 bases between the two germline ends. CDR3 sequence: CASTYRVKGTEAFF. The DNA of the CDR3 is TGTGCCAGCACCTACAGGGTGAAAGGCACTGAAGCTTTCTTT.

This clonotype occurred many times. The rearrangement links TRBV4-2 to TRBJ2-3; no firm D call. Per germline, CDR1 LGHNA and CDR2 YNFKEQ. The germline V and J ends were trimmed by 2 bases and 4 bases, with 10 bases remaining between them. This CDR3 contains 14 residues. The CDR3 spells CASSQPSRADTQYF. Here the CDR3 DNA reads TGTGCCAGCAGCCAACCATCCCGCGCAGATACGCAGTATTTT.

This clonotype was seen only once. It is likely a read error: a sequence one base away is far more abundant. The chain carries TRBV5-6 and TRBJ2-1; unclear D gene. In germline, CDR1 is SGHDT, CDR2 YYEEEE. CDR3 size: 15 residues. Trimming stripped 3 bases from V and 6 bases from J, with 16 bases between. The CDR3 loop is CASSSVYETSNEQFF. In nucleotides, the CDR3 is TGTGCCAGCAGCTCAGTGTACGAAACGAGCAATGAGCAGTTCTTC.

This clonotype was counted ten times or more. The rearrangement uses TRBV20-1 and TRBJ1-1; a possible D gene is TRBD1 (5 bases). The ends were cut back, 5 bases at V and 3 bases at J, with 7 bases in the middle. The CDR3 contains 11 residues. Germline V lookup: CDR1 DFQATT, CDR2 SNEGSKA (reference sequence). This CDR3 is CSALGHTEAFF. DNA for the CDR3: TGCAGTGCTTTGGGGCACACTGAAGCTTTCTTT.

The table lists this clonotype with many counts. This rearrangement joins TRBV6-5 to TRBJ2-3, with D perhaps matching TRBD2 (6 bases). There are 16 residues in the CDR3. V lost 2 bases and J lost 5, with 17 bases in between. The V gene's germline CDR1 is MNHEY and CDR2 SVGAGI. The CDR3 DNA follows: TGTGCCAGCAGTTACCCCGGAGGAGGGGTGGGAGATACGCAGTATTTT. This codes for CASSYPGGGVGDTQYF.

In its sample, this clonotype was seen many times. V and J are TRBV29-1 and TRBJ2-7; D might be TRBD1 (6 bases). This CDR3 comprises 14 residues. In germline, CDR1 is SQVTM, CDR2 ANQGSEA. V was shortened by 0 bases and J by 4 bases, with 13 bases between the two germline ends. The CDR3 here is CSVEEGPRGYEQYF. The CDR3 region has the DNA TGCAGCGTTGAAGAAGGACCCAGGGGTTACGAGCAGTACTTC.

The chain joins TRBV20-1 to TRBJ1-6, with TRBD1 matching 8 bases. J was trimmed by 0 bases and V by 5 bases; bases with no gene match: 6. The CDR3 loop spans 16 amino acids. The germline CDR1 and CDR2 sequences are DFQATT and SNEGSKA (reference sequence). The CDR3 nucleotides are TGCAGTGCTTCGACAGGGGCTCACTCCTATAATTCACCCCTCCACTTT. It codes for CSASTGAHSYNSPLHF.

Many counts were recorded for this clonotype. The rearrangement uses TRBV6-2 or TRBV6-3 and TRBJ2-3; D not certain. The V end lost 0 bases, the J end lost 2 bases, and 18 bases lay between the germline ends. The CDR3 spans 18 residues. Germline V lookup: CDR1 MNHEY, CDR2 SVGEGT. CDR3 loop: CASSYSKFQAVTTDTQYF. The CDR3 coding sequence is TGTGCCAGCAGTTACTCGAAGTTCCAGGCCGTGACCACAGATACGCAGTATTTT.

There are many counts of this clonotype. This CDR3 is CSAGPRETQYF. The DNA for the CDR3 is TGCAGTGCTGGACCTAGGGAGACCCAGTACTTC. The chain employs TRBV20-1 and TRBJ2-5; D is uncertain. V lost 5 bases, J lost 5 bases, and 9 bases lay in between. The CDR3 length is 11 residues. Germline V lookup: CDR1 DFQATT, CDR2 SNEGSKA (reference sequence).

This clonotype was counted at least ten times. The chain uses TRBV7-9 and TRBJ2-1; a weak D match, TRBD2 (7 bases). The CDR3 totals 13 residues. Germline-derived CDR1 and CDR2 are SEHNR and FQNEAQ (reference sequence). The V end was cut by 6 bases, the J end by 6 bases, with 12 bases between. The CDR3 spells CASRFAGANEQFF. In DNA, the CDR3 is TGTGCCAGCAGGTTTGCGGGGGCCAATGAGCAGTTCTTC.

This clonotype has a count of ten or more. In nucleotides, the CDR3 is TGTGCCAGCAGCCCGCCGCTCCCAAAATCCTACAATGAGCAGTTCTTC. Its protein is CASSPPLPKSYNEQFF. The chain couples TRBV25-1 to TRBJ2-1; D remains ambiguous. Germline CDR1 MGHDK, CDR2 SYGVNS. With 6 bases removed from V and 1 base from J, the gap between germline ends came to 16 bases. This CDR3 contains 16 residues.